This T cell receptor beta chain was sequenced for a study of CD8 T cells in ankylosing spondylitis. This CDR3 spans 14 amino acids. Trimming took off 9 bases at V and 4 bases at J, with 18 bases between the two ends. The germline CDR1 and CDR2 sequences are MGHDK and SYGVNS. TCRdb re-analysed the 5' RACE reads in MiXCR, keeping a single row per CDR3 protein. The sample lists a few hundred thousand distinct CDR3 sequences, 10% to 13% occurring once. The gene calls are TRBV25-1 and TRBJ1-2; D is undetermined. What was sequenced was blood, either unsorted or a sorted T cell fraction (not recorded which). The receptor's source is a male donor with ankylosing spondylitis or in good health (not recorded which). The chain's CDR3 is CASCGSTETYGYTF. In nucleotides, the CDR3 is TGTGCCAGTTGTGGCTCCACGGAAACCTATGGCTACACCTTC.